This paragraph reports one T cell receptor beta chain. What it binds is unknown. These data come from a study of T cell responses to AZD1222 COVID-19 vaccine. Study findings and constraints: Scientists sampled the repertoires only once the peak T cell response had passed. Donor demographics were predominantly white British with a female majority; clonal diversity may be underestimated. Breadth and depth of Spike-specific TCRs rose after two AZD1222 doses.

TCRdb keeps only in-frame clones here, not all; method: immunoSEQ multiplex PCR. The repertoire holds over 85,000 clones, approximately 89% seen once, with approximately 5.3% in the top ten. Germline CDR1 reads LNHNV; CDR2 reads YYDKDF (reference sequence). This CDR3 contains 18 residues. V shed 1 base and J 0 bases; nucleotides not matched to a gene: 10. The sequencing used peripheral blood, collected 28 days after the second AZD1222 dose. This receptor was identified in an adult who received the AZD1222 COVID-19 vaccine. The chain carries TRBV15 and TRBJ2-3; 7 bases fit TRBD1. Here the CDR3 reads CATSRAMIRGSSTDTQYF. As DNA, the CDR3 is TGTGCCACCAGCAGAGCGATGATCAGGGGGTCTAGCACAGATACGCAGTATTTT. The whole variable domain, filled in from reference TRBV15 and TRBJ2-3, reads DAMVIQNPRYQVTQFGKPVTLSCSQTLNHNVMYWYQQKSSQAPKLLFHYYDKDFNNEADTPDNFQSRRPNTSFCFLDIRSPGLGDTAMYLCATSRAMIRGSSTDTQYFGPGTRLTVL.